This T cell receptor beta chain was sequenced for a study of OX40 agonist ivuxolimab in advanced cancers. Study summary: Among those enrolled, mean age was approximately 60 years (range about 23 to 85) and about 79% were male.

Losses at the gene ends were 6 bases for V and 7 bases for J; bases not matched to a gene: 7. The CDR3 loop spans 15 amino acids. Germline assignment: CDR1 MNHNS and CDR2 SASEGT. Libraries were prepared by immunoSEQ multiplex PCR; TCRdb keeps only in-frame clonotypes and omits some of them. Of approximately 77,000 clones in the sample, more than 70% were seen once. Concerning this clone itself: The antigen remains unidentified.

The study, taken as a whole, reports: There was clonal expansion of CD4+ and CD8+ blood T cells by week 6 at 0.1 to 3.0 mg/kg.

The chain carries TRBV6-1 and TRBJ1-6; 9 nucleotides line up with TRBD1. This specimen consisted of CD4+ or CD8+ T cells sorted from blood, obtained in a trial of the OX40 agonist ivuxolimab. The clonotype was recovered from an adult with an advanced solid tumor such as melanoma, head and neck, liver or kidney cancer. The CDR3 DNA reads as TGTGCCAGCAGATCGGGACAGGGAGAAAATTCACCCCTCCACTTT. Translation gives CASRSGQGENSPLHF.